This T cell receptor beta chain was captured by sequencing in a study of OX40 agonist ivuxolimab in advanced cancers. With regard to the full study: Ivuxolimab was an agonistic, fully human IgG2 monoclonal antibody directed against OX40 (CD134), a costimulatory receptor. Peripheral TCRbeta sequencing was intended to test whether TCR sequence diversity was altered and clonal T-cell expansion was caused by ivuxolimab. Partial responses occurred in three dose-escalation patients, of whom one had hepatocellular carcinoma and two had cutaneous melanoma. A male proportion of 75% to 85% and a mean age of 60 years, ranging from roughly 23 to 80, were recorded for the dose-escalation cohort. Prior anti-PD-1, anti-PD-L1 or anti-CTLA-4 therapy was permitted, and less than 45% of dose-escalation patients had received checkpoint inhibitors. Intravenous ivuxolimab was administered to patients every 2 weeks at six dose levels: 0.01, 0.1, 0.3, 1.5, 3 and 10 mg/kg. Among the roughly 50 dose-escalation patients, 19 had hepatocellular carcinoma, about 15 melanoma, 9 renal cell carcinoma and 9 head and neck cancer. The paper reports the monotherapy dose-escalation portion (N of about 50 patients) of the phase I ivuxolimab trial.

The trial excluded patients who had a history of autoimmune disease or who were on systemic immunosuppression. In every dose cohort, peripheral blood was drawn for TCR sequencing at baseline, cycle 4 day 1, and cycle 7 day 1. Samples were obtained from an open-label, multicenter, first-in-human phase I dose-escalation trial of ivuxolimab. Adults with locally advanced or metastatic head and neck squamous cell, hepatocellular, melanoma or renal cell carcinoma were enrolled in the trial. Before TCR sequencing, CD4+ T cells and CD8+ T cells were sorted from peripheral blood as separate populations. This clone was found a few times. The antigen this receptor binds is unknown. No much larger clone is present one base from it, and per-base qualities are unavailable. Overall study outcomes, separate from this receptor: After ivuxolimab, CD8+ T cells had more expanded clones than CD4+ T cells on average. Partial responders in the 0.1-3.0 mg/kg groups had among the lowest normalized peripheral clonal expansion, especially among CD8+ T cells. Antigen specificity was not determined for the clonally expanded peripheral T cells. Low levels of normalized T-cell clonal expansion were also seen in some nonresponding patients. At doses of 0.1 to 3.0 mg/kg, clonal expansion of both CD4+ and CD8+ T cells in blood was seen between baseline and week 6.

Genomic DNA was extracted from sorted cells for sequencing of the TCRbeta CDR3 region. The immunoSEQ Assay was used for sequencing of TCRbeta CDR3 regions. Drawn from immuneACCESS, this table holds only the in-frame rearrangements with V and J called that TCRdb kept. Clones are partly lost; checked studies trace under half to an unresolved V gene and leave the rest unexplained. The sample data list roughly 69,000 clones, and approximately 90% of these were observed just once. The ten largest make up more than 1% of the sample. CDR1 and CDR2, per the germline V gene (reference sequence), are MNHNY and SVGAGI. V sheds 5 bases and J sheds 13 bases, leaving 15 bases between their ends. The CDR3 starts with the cysteine, ends with the phenylalanine, and has 11 residues. Here the CDR3 DNA is all that survives: 33 bases in frame from base 1.

This TCR came from an adult with an advanced solid tumor such as melanoma, head and neck, liver or kidney cancer. The rearrangement combines TRBV6-6 with TRBJ2-7, and possibly TRBD2, on 6 matching bases. The sample in question was CD4+ or CD8+ T cells sorted from blood, obtained in a trial of the OX40 agonist ivuxolimab. The DNA sequence is as follows: TGTGCCAGCAGTGCCCGGGGGTCTCCCTACTTC. This encodes CASSARGSPYF.